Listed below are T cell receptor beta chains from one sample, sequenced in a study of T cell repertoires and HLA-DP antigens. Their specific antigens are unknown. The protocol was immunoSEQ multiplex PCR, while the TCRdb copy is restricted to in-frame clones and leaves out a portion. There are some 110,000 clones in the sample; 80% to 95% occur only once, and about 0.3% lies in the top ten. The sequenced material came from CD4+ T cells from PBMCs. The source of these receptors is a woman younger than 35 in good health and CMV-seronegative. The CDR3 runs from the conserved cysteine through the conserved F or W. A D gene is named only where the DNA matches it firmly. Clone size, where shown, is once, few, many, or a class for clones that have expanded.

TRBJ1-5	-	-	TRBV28	CASGSGAEGNQPQHF	TGTGCCAGCGGGTCAGGGGCGGAGGGCAATCAGCCCCAGCATTTT
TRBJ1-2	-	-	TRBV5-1	CASAKGGENYGYTF	TGCGCCAGCGCAAAGGGGGGAGAGAACTATGGCTACACCTTC
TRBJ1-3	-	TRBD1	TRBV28	CASSRGQGTGNTIYF	TGTGCCAGCAGTCGAGGACAGGGGACTGGAAACACCATATATTTT
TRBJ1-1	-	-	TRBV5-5	CASSFYSGVGDTEAFF	TGTGCCAGCAGCTTTTACAGTGGGGTTGGGGACACTGAAGCTTTCTTT
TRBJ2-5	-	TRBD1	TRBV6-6	CASSSGQAVQETQYF	TGTGCCAGCAGTTCCGGACAGGCCGTCCAAGAGACCCAGTACTTC
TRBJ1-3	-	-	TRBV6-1	CLLNPRLGNTIYF	TGTCTCCTAAACCCGAGGCTTGGAAACACCATATATTTT
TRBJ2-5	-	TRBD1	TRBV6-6	CASSPITDRMETQYF	TGTGCCAGCAGCCCCATCACGGACAGGATGGAGACCCAGTACTTC
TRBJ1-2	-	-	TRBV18	CASSPPYGVGGYSNGYTF	TGTGCCAGCTCACCACCTTACGGGGTAGGGGGATATTCGAATGGCTACACCTTC
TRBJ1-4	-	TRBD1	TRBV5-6	CASSRRQGTNEKLFF	TGTGCCAGCAGCCGGAGACAGGGGACTAATGAAAAACTGTTTTTT
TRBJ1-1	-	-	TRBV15	CATSRDSETAQRAFF	TGTGCCACCAGCAGAGATTCCGAGACAGCCCAGCGAGCTTTCTTT
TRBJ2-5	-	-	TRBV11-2	CATNSNPPLETQYF	TGTGCCACCAACTCTAATCCCCCGCTGGAGACCCAGTACTTC
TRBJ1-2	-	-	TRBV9	CASSVARHLNYGYTF	TGTGCCAGCAGCGTTGCGCGACACCTCAACTATGGCTACACCTTC
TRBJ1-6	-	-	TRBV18	CASSPRGAGSPLHF	TGTGCCAGCTCACCGAGGGGGGCTGGTTCACCCCTCCACTTT
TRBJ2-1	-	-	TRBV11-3	CASSLEGSLDNEQFF	TGTGCCAGCAGCTTAGAGGGTAGCCTAGACAATGAGCAGTTCTTC
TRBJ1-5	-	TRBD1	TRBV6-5	CASSSQGTQPQHF	TGTGCCAGCAGTTCACAGGGGACTCAGCCCCAGCATTTT
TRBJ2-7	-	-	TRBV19	CASSIGDGAYEQYF	TGTGCCAGTAGTATCGGAGACGGGGCCTACGAGCAGTACTTC
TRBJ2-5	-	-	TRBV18	CASSLGATDQETQYF	TGTGCCAGCTCCCTCGGCGCGACCGACCAAGAGACCCAGTACTTC
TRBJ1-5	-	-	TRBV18	CASSPSSTGDLSRSNQPQHF	TGTGCCAGCTCACCCTCTTCCACGGGGGATCTTAGCAGAAGCAATCAGCCCCAGCATTTT
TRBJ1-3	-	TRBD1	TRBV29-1	CSVGQGAPGNTIYF	TGCAGCGTCGGACAGGGGGCGCCTGGAAACACCATATATTTT
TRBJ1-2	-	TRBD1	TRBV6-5	CASSSIPGQGRDYTF	TGTGCCAGCAGTTCTATACCGGGACAGGGACGGGACTACACCTTC
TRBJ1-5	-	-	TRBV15	CATSRDLPGGNQPQHF	TGTGCCACCAGCAGAGATCTCCCTGGGGGCAATCAGCCCCAGCATTTT
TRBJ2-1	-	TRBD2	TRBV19	CASSPLMGAGSNEQFF	TGTGCCAGTAGTCCCTTAATGGGAGCGGGGAGCAATGAGCAGTTCTTC
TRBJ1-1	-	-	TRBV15	CATSRGFDGEAFF	TGTGCCACCAGCAGGGGTTTCGACGGGGAAGCTTTCTTT
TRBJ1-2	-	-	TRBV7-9	CASSLGGVTDGYTF	TGTGCCAGCAGCTTAGGGGGAGTTACCGATGGCTACACCTTC
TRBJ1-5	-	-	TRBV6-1	CASSEAPGALNQPQHF	TGTGCCAGCAGTGAAGCGCCTGGGGCTTTAAATCAGCCCCAGCATTTT
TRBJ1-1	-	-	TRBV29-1	CSVRSRSMNTEAFF	TGCAGCGTTCGTTCCCGGAGCATGAACACTGAAGCTTTCTTT
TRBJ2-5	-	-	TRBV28	CASSLQGKFSTQYF	TGTGCCAGCAGTTTACAGGGGAAATTCAGTACCCAGTACTTC
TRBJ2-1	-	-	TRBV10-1	CASPAGNEQFF	TGCGCCAGTCCAGCGGGCAATGAGCAGTTCTTC
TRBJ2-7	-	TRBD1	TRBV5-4	CASSFRTGNYEQYF	TGTGCCAGCAGCTTTAGGACAGGGAACTACGAGCAGTACTTC
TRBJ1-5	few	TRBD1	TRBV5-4	CASSAGQGIDQPQHF	TGTGCCAGCAGCGCAGGACAGGGGATTGATCAGCCCCAGCATTTT
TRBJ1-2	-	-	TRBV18	CASSPGTAGYTF	TGTGCCAGCTCACCGGGGACGGCGGGCTACACCTTC
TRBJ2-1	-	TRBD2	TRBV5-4	CASSPAGLAGGNEQFF	TGTGCCAGCAGTCCGGCTGGACTAGCGGGAGGCAATGAGCAGTTCTTC
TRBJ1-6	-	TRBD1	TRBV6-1	CASNRGGAGSPLHF	TGTGCCAGCAACAGGGGGGGGGCGGGCTCACCCCTCCACTTT
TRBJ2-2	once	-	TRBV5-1	CASSGGSSGTGELFF	TGCGCCAGCAGCGGGGGGAGCTCGGGCACCGGGGAGCTGTTTTTT
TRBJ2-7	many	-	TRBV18	CASSPSIGEQYF	TGTGCCAGCTCACCCTCTATAGGCGAGCAGTACTTC
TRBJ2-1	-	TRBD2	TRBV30	CAWGLAGLTASSYNEQFF	TGTGCCTGGGGACTAGCGGGTCTAACAGCGAGCTCCTACAATGAGCAGTTCTTC
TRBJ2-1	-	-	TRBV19	CASSPMGGTPYNEQFF	TGTGCCAGTAGTCCCATGGGCGGTACGCCCTACAATGAGCAGTTCTTC
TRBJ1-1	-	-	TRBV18	CASSPAGRNTEAFF	TGTGCCAGCTCACCGGCAGGTAGGAACACTGAAGCTTTCTTT
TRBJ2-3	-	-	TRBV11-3	CASSFPCWGSTDTQYF	TGTGCCAGCAGCTTCCCGTGCTGGGGGAGCACAGATACGCAGTATTTT
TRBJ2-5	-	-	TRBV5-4	CASSAPMETQYF	TGTGCCAGCAGCGCACCCATGGAGACCCAGTACTTC
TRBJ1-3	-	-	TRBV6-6	CASSPPPSNTIYF	TGTGCCAGCAGTCCTCCCCCATCGAACACCATATATTTT
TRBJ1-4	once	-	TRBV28	CASLDRTNEKLFF	TGTGCCAGCCTGGATCGGACTAATGAAAAACTGTTTTTT
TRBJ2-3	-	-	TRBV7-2	CASSLGIRTDTQYF	TGTGCCAGCAGCTTAGGGATCCGCACAGATACGCAGTATTTT
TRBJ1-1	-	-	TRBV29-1	CSVALKLNTEAFF	TGCAGCGTTGCTCTGAAGTTGAACACTGAAGCTTTCTTT
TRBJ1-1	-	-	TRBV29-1	CSVEGAMNTEAFF	TGCAGCGTTGAAGGGGCTATGAACACTGAAGCTTTCTTT
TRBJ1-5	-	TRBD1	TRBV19	CASTPDRGRNQPQHF	TGTGCCAGTACTCCCGACAGGGGCCGCAATCAGCCCCAGCATTTT
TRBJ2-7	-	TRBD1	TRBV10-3	CAIRQGVYEQYF	TGTGCCATCAGGCAGGGGGTTTACGAGCAGTACTTC
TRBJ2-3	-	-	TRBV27	CASSLIWTDTQYF	TGTGCCAGCAGTTTAATATGGACAGATACGCAGTATTTT
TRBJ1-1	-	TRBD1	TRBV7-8	CASSLAGRGQRGTEAFF	TGTGCCAGCAGCTTAGCTGGTAGGGGGCAGAGAGGAACTGAAGCTTTCTTT